Included here is one TCR beta chain sequence, with context. This entry comes from a study of shared clonotypes between healthy human individuals. Study at large: Three plates were used per donor for CD4 naive, three for CD4 memory, two for CD8 naive and one for CD8 memory.

Original processing methods: ImmunoSEQ output lacked quality scores and full-length reads, limiting matched filtering. The data were produced by immunoSEQ multiplex PCR, yet TCRdb's version contains in-frame clones alone and is incomplete. Clonal size and the V and J genes are those of that table, whereas D and trimming came from the DNA. Of approximately 530,000 clones listed, 96% are singletons. Both subsets, CD45RA+ naive and CD45RA-negative memory, were split from the CD4+ cells. The origin of this receptor is a woman in her thirties in good health. The material sequenced was naive CD4+ T cells sorted from blood. Subset meaning: CD45RA+ positively selected.

DNA for the CDR3: TGTGCCAGTATGAGGGGGCCCACTGAAGCTTTCTTT. Encoded protein: CASMRGPTEAFF. This sequence joins TRBV19 and TRBJ1-1; 7 nucleotides line up with TRBD1. V shed 7 bases, J shed 4 bases, and the junction held 3 bases outside the gene matches. This CDR3 is 12 amino acids long. Per the germline V gene, CDR1 is LNHDA and CDR2 is SQIVND (reference sequence).